This entry lists 10 T cell receptor beta chains sequenced from one sample in a study of T cells after yellow fever vaccination. TCRdb itself ran the 5' RACE reads through MiXCR, one entry per CDR3 protein. The data hold 510,000 or so distinct CDR3 sequences, with about a fifth observed a single time. This material consisted of PBMCs, taken 15 days after the yellow fever booster vaccination. These receptors originate from a young man who received the YFV17D yellow fever vaccine.

This clonotype came up a few times. The V and J genes are TRBV20-1 and TRBJ2-3; TRBD2 aligns across 7 bases. Germline V lookup: CDR1 DFQATT, CDR2 SNEGSKA (reference sequence). This CDR3 is 14 amino acids long. V shed 3 bases, J shed 4 bases, and the junction held 7 bases outside the gene matches. The CDR3 DNA reads as TGCAGTGCTAGCCCGGGCGGGGGAGCAGATACGCAGTATTTT. This encodes CSASPGGGADTQYF.

V usage is TRBV7-2 and J usage is TRBJ2-7; 7 nucleotides match TRBD1. The V segment lost 5 bases and the J segment 0 bases; nucleotides outside the gene matches: 7. Germline V lookup: CDR1 SGHTA, CDR2 FQGNSA. CDR3 length: 15 amino acids. The CDR3 sequence is CASSVRDRYSYEQYF. DNA for the CDR3: TGTGCCAGCAGCGTCCGGGACAGATACTCCTACGAGCAGTACTTC.

This chain joins TRBV20-1 and TRBJ1-5; 9 bases agree with TRBD1. V was pared by 3 bases and J by 8 bases, with 5 bases of the junction left unmatched. Germline V CDR1 and CDR2: DFQATT, SNEGSKA (reference sequence). This CDR3 comprises 13 residues. The CDR3 DNA reads TGCAGTGCTAGGGGACAGGGTAGCAAGCCCCAGCATTTT. This gives the protein CSARGQGSKPQHF.

At least ten counts were recorded for this clonotype. This chain joins TRBV11-2 and TRBJ2-7; D gene unclear. Trimming pared 4 bases from V and 0 bases from J, leaving 4 bases between. Germline V gene data show CDR1 as SGHAT and CDR2 as FQNNGV. The CDR3 covers 12 residues. CDR3 DNA: TGTGCCAGCAGCTCCCACTCCTACGAGCAGTACTTC. It specifies CASSSHSYEQYF.

The rearrangement links TRBV20-1 to TRBJ2-5, with 9 bases fitting TRBD2. J gave up 5 bases and V 4 bases, and 11 bases lay outside the gene matches. This CDR3 is 15 amino acids long. Germline CDR1 DFQATT, CDR2 SNEGSKA (reference sequence). CDR3 amino acids: CSATQGSGSTETQYF. The DNA of the CDR3 is TGCAGTGCTACCCAGGGTAGCGGGAGTACTGAGACCCAGTACTTC.

This clonotype occurred a few times. The genes are TRBV20-1 and TRBJ2-3, with a possible D match to TRBD2 (5 bases). This CDR3 spans 15 amino acids. V lost 3 bases and J lost 4, with 17 bases in between. CDR1 and CDR2 (germline): DFQATT, SNEGSKA (reference sequence). The CDR3 DNA is TGCAGTGCTAGTCCTTCGGACTTTCCATCAGATACGCAGTATTTT. It codes for CSASPSDFPSDTQYF.

The chain carries TRBV10-3 and TRBJ1-5; a possible D gene is TRBD1 (5 bases). Trimming left V 10 bases short and J 5 bases short, with 18 bases between. CDR1 and CDR2 from the germline V gene are ENHRY and SYGVKD. CDR3 length: 14 residues. Here the CDR3 reads CASGGRVLDQPQHF. The CDR3 nucleotides read TGTGCCAGCGGGGGTAGGGTTCTCGATCAGCCCCAGCATTTT.

The genes are TRBV7-2 and TRBJ2-1; TRBD1 aligns across 7 bases. The ends lost 5 bases at V and 9 bases at J; junction bases unmatched: 16. Germline-derived CDR1 and CDR2 are SGHTA and FQGNSA. The CDR3 consists of 16 residues. CDR3 protein: CASSLHSGTAGGEQFF. CDR3 coding DNA: TGTGCCAGCAGCCTACACTCCGGGACAGCAGGAGGTGAGCAGTTCTTC. The full variable domain, rest sourced from reference TRBV7-2 and TRBJ2-1, is GAGVSQSPSNKVTEKGKDVELRCDPISGHTALYWYRQSLGQGLEFLIYFQGNSAPDKSGLPSDRFSAERTGGSVSTLTIQRTQQEDSAVYLCASSLHSGTAGGEQFFGPGTRLTVL.

The V and J genes are TRBV7-2 and TRBJ2-1, with D hard to call. Germline CDR1 SGHTA, CDR2 FQGNSA. The CDR3 sequence is 13 residues long. Trimming stripped 4 bases from V and 9 bases from J, with 13 bases between. CDR3 sequence: CASSYDPLGEQFF. The CDR3 DNA sequence: TGTGCCAGCAGCTACGACCCTTTAGGTGAGCAGTTCTTC.

This clonotype appeared a few times. CDR3: CASSYGAGEFYEQYF. Here the CDR3 DNA reads TGTGCCAGCAGTTATGGAGCGGGAGAGTTTTACGAGCAGTACTTC. V gene TRBV6-5 combines with J gene TRBJ2-7, with 8 bases that match TRBD2. The CDR3 sequence is 15 residues long. V was clipped by 3 bases and J by 4 bases; unmatched bases: 8. Germline V lookup: CDR1 MNHEY, CDR2 SVGAGI.